Shown below are 21 T cell receptor beta chains from a single sample sequenced in a study of blood T cell repertoires in COVID-19. Assay: immunoSEQ multiplex PCR; the TCRdb copy retains only in-frame clones and omits some. Among hundreds of thousands of clones listed, roughly 91% were seen once. Sequenced material: PBMCs or T cells enriched from blood (not recorded which). These TCRs come from an older woman in a cohort exposed to, infected with or recovered from COVID-19 (not recorded which).

V gene TRBV5-4 combines with J gene TRBJ2-2; 8 bases are a match to TRBD2. The CDR3 sequence is 15 residues long. CDR1 and CDR2 (germline): SGHNT, YYREEE (reference sequence). V shed 0 bases and J 6 bases; nucleotides not matched to a gene: 4. CDR3 sequence: CASSLEAGVPGELFF. The CDR3 DNA is TGTGCCAGCAGCTTGGAAGCGGGAGTTCCCGGGGAGCTGTTTTTT.

The genes are TRBV6-5 and TRBJ2-5; a weak D match, TRBD2 (5 bases). The CDR3 is 13 amino acids. V lost 6 bases and J 5 bases, leaving 13 bases between the germline ends. Per the germline V gene, CDR1 is MNHEY and CDR2 is SVGAGI. In DNA form, the CDR3 reads TGTGCCAGCAGCCGCCTGGGAGCTGAGACCCAGTACTTC. Its protein is CASSRLGAETQYF.

This chain links TRBV7-9 with TRBJ1-6; 8 bases fit TRBD1. Trimming removed 1 base from V and 8 bases from J; junction bases left unmatched: 7. This CDR3 comprises 16 residues. Germline loops: CDR1 SEHNR, CDR2 FQNEAQ (reference sequence). The CDR3 DNA reads as TGTGCCAGCAGCTTAGGACAGGGGACGTCGGATTCACCCCTCCACTTT. It is translated as CASSLGQGTSDSPLHF.

V usage is TRBV5-1 and J usage is TRBJ2-7; D is uncertain. The germline V and J ends were trimmed by 0 bases and 3 bases, with 10 bases remaining between them. Germline loops: CDR1 SGHRS, CDR2 YFSETQ. This CDR3 is 14 amino acids long. CDR3 amino acids: CASSLGADNYEQYF. The CDR3 coding sequence is TGCGCCAGCAGCTTGGGAGCTGACAACTACGAGCAGTACTTC.

This clone is a singleton in its sample. The chain employs TRBV24-1 and TRBJ2-1, with TRBD2 matching 13 bases. CDR1 is KGHDR and CDR2 is SFDVKD in the germline V gene. This CDR3 comprises 16 residues. J lost 8 bases, V lost 4 bases, and 7 bases had no gene match. CDR3 residues: CATSDPTSGRGHEQFF. CDR3 in DNA: TGTGCCACCAGTGACCCCACTAGCGGGAGGGGCCATGAGCAGTTCTTC.

The chain links TRBV5-1 to TRBJ2-1; perhaps TRBD2 as D (6 bases). The length of the CDR3 is 15 residues. Germline V lookup: CDR1 SGHRS, CDR2 YFSETQ. Trimming removed 4 bases from V and 0 bases from J, with 11 bases in between. The CDR3 bases are TGCGCCAGCAGCGCGGGACTGCCCTCCTACAATGAGCAGTTCTTC. Its protein product is CASSAGLPSYNEQFF. The whole variable domain, remainder taken from reference TRBV5-1 and TRBJ2-1, is KAGVTQTPRYLIKTRGQQVTLSCSPISGHRSVSWYQQTPGQGLQFLFEYFSETQRNKGNFPGRFSGRQFSNSRSEMNVSTLELGDSALYLCASSAGLPSYNEQFFGPGTRLTVL.

The chain uses TRBV19 and TRBJ1-5; D ambiguous. The length of the CDR3 is 15 residues. The germline V gene encodes CDR1 LNHDA and CDR2 SQIVND (reference sequence). V lost 6 bases and J 0 bases, leaving 12 bases between the germline ends. The CDR3 spells CASREYSNSNQPQHF. CDR3 DNA: TGTGCCAGTAGGGAATACAGTAATAGCAATCAGCCCCAGCATTTT.

V gene TRBV29-1 combines with J gene TRBJ1-1; possibly TRBD1 for D (6 bases). Germline V gene lookup returns CDR1 SQVTM and CDR2 ANQGSEA. There are 16 residues in the CDR3. V gave up 2 bases and J gave up 11 bases, with 27 bases separating them. CDR3 bases: TGCAGCGTTGAAACGCTCGGTATTACAGGGCCCCGTGGGGCTTTCTTT. Encoded protein: CSVETLGITGPRGAFF. Drawing the rest from reference TRBV29-1 and TRBJ1-1, the complete variable domain is SAVISQKPSRDICQRGTSLTIQCQVDSQVTMMFWYRQQPGQSLTLIATANQGSEATYESGFVIDKFPISRPNLTFSTLTVSNMSPEDSSIYLCSVETLGITGPRGAFFGQGTRLTVV.

V is TRBV2 and J is TRBJ2-7; possible D gene TRBD2, 5 bases. Trimming left V 8 bases short and J 5 bases short, with 16 bases between. Germline V gene sequence: CDR1 SNHLY, CDR2 FYNNEI. The length of the CDR3 is 13 residues. The CDR3 protein is CASVMVGANEQYF. The CDR3 coding sequence is TGTGCCAGCGTAATGGTGGGAGCGAACGAGCAGTACTTC.

The chain is built from TRBV5-1 and TRBJ2-7, with TRBD1 matching over 7 bases. The germline gives CDR1 SGHRS, CDR2 YFSETQ. This CDR3 comprises 15 residues. Losses at the gene ends were 1 base for V and 2 bases for J; bases not matched to a gene: 6. The CDR3 loop is CASSLNVQGAYEQYF. CDR3 bases: TGCGCCAGCAGCTTGAACGTTCAGGGGGCCTACGAGCAGTACTTC.

The J gene is TRBJ2-3, the V gene TRBV5-1; TRBD1 matches 10 bases. The CDR3 consists of 15 residues. CDR1 is SGHRS and CDR2 is YFSETQ in the germline V gene. With V trimmed by 4 bases and J by 3 bases, 5 bases remained unmatched. CDR3 residues: CASSRDRGGTDTQYF. For the CDR3, the DNA is TGCGCCAGCAGCCGGGACAGGGGAGGGACAGATACGCAGTATTTT.

This clone was recorded once. V and J are TRBV27 and TRBJ2-1; 12 positions agree with TRBD2. Germline V gives CDR1 MNHEY, CDR2 SMNVEV (reference sequence). V lost 7 bases to trimming and J lost 5 bases; unmatched junction nucleotides: 9. This CDR3 spans 16 amino acids. The CDR3 region is CASNLAGGPLDNEQFF. Written as DNA, the CDR3 is TGTGCCAGCAATCTAGCGGGAGGGCCACTCGACAATGAGCAGTTCTTC.

The chain has TRBV10-2 and TRBJ2-3; TRBD2 agrees at 7 bases. J was trimmed by 7 bases and V by 2 bases; bases with no gene match: 3. The CDR3 sequence is 13 residues long. Germline V gives CDR1 WSHSY, CDR2 SAAADI. In DNA, the CDR3 is TGCGCCAGCAGTGAGACTAGCGTAAATACGCAGTATTTT. Translating gives CASSETSVNTQYF.

This chain connects TRBV30 to TRBJ1-2, with TRBD1 matching 7 bases. The CDR3 sequence is 14 residues long. Germline V gene lookup returns CDR1 GTSNPN and CDR2 SVGIG (reference sequence). Trimming removed 3 bases from V and 3 bases from J; junction bases left unmatched: 7. The CDR3 DNA follows: TGTGCCTGGAGGGACCTGGACAGGTACTATGGCTACACCTTC. Its translation: CAWRDLDRYYGYTF.

This chain uses TRBV7-8 with TRBJ2-5; no definite D call. The CDR3 spans 14 residues. Between the trimmed V and J ends, which lost 2 bases and 7 bases, there was a span of 14 bases. Germline loops: CDR1 SGHVS, CDR2 FQNEAQ. The CDR3 DNA reads as TGTGCCAGCAGCTTAAACCCGACCAGGATGACCCAGTACTTC. It yields the protein CASSLNPTRMTQYF.

J is TRBJ1-1 and V is TRBV6-5; a possible D gene is TRBD1 (5 bases). From germline, CDR1 is MNHEY and CDR2 SVGAGI. V was trimmed by 7 bases and J by 8 bases, leaving 14 bases between them. The CDR3 consists of 12 residues. CDR3 DNA: TGTGCCAGCACCCGCCGGACACCAGAAGCTTTCTTT. Translated: CASTRRTPEAFF.

The chain employs TRBV5-1 and TRBJ1-4; D is possibly TRBD1 (5 bases). The V gene lost 4 bases and the J gene lost 7 bases, with 14 bases spanning the gap. The CDR3 consists of 14 residues. Germline CDR1 is SGHRS and CDR2 is YFSETQ. CDR3 residues: CASSPSGIGEKLFF. The CDR3 coding sequence is TGCGCCAGCAGCCCATCAGGGATCGGTGAAAAACTGTTTTTT.

V usage is TRBV28 and J usage is TRBJ2-1; 8 bases map to TRBD2. Looked up from germline, CDR1 is MDHEN and CDR2 is SYDVKM. Unmatched junction bases numbered 10, after V lost 4 bases and J lost 5 bases. This CDR3 has 16 amino acids. The CDR3 sequence is CASSYPRSGRNNEQFF. CDR3 coding DNA: TGTGCCAGCAGTTACCCCAGGAGCGGGAGAAACAATGAGCAGTTCTTC.

The J gene is TRBJ2-5, the V gene TRBV25-1; no firm D call. CDR1 and CDR2 (germline): MGHDK, SYGVNS. V shed 5 bases and J shed 1 base, with 11 bases lying between them. This CDR3 spans 14 amino acids. CDR3 coding DNA: TGTGCCAGCAGTAATGTGAACACCCAAGAGACCCAGTACTTC. Amino acids: CASSNVNTQETQYF.

The chain recombines TRBV30 with TRBJ1-5; TRBD1 aligns across 7 bases. V was pared by 0 bases and J by 1 base, with 9 bases of the junction left unmatched. The length of the CDR3 is 17 residues. Germline CDR1 reads GTSNPN; CDR2 reads SVGIG (reference sequence). The CDR3 sequence is CAWSVSLTGKSNQPQHF. For the CDR3, the DNA is TGTGCCTGGAGTGTATCACTGACAGGGAAAAGCAATCAGCCCCAGCATTTT.

The chain joins TRBV12-5 to TRBJ2-1; D perhaps matches TRBD2 (5 bases). Trimming stripped 3 bases from V and 8 bases from J, with 20 bases between. Looked up from germline, CDR1 is LGHNT and CDR2 is FRNRAP. This CDR3 contains 16 residues. The CDR3: CASGFFTEGEGHEQFF. DNA of the CDR3: TGTGCTAGTGGTTTCTTCACAGAGGGTGAGGGCCATGAGCAGTTCTTC.